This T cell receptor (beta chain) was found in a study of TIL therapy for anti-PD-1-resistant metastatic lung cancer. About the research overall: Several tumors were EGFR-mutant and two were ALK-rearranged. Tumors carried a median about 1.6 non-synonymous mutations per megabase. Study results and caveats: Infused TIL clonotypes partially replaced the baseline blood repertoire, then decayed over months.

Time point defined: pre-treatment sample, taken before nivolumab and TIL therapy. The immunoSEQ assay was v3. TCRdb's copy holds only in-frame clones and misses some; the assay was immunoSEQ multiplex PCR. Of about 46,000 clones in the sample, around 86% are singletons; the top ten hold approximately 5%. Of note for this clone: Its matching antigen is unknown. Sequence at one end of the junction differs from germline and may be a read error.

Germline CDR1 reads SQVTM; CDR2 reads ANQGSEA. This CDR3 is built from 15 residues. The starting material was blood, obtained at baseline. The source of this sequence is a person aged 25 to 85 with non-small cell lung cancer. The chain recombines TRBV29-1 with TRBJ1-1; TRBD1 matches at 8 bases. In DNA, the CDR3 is TGCAGCGCTGAACCACGGGACAGGCTCAGGACTGAAGCTTTCTTT. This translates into CSAEPRDRLRTEAFF. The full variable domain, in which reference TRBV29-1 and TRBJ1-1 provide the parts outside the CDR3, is SAVISQKPSRDICQRGTSLTIQCQVDSQVTMMFWYRQQPGQSLTLIATANQGSEATYESGFVIDKFPISRPNLTFSTLTVSNMSPEDSSIYLCSAEPRDRLRTEAFFGQGTRLTVV.